A single sample is the source of the 17 T cell receptor beta chains below, sequenced in a study of blood T cell repertoires in COVID-19. Clones were read by immunoSEQ multiplex PCR, and TCRdb kept only the in-frame ones, dropping some. The sample consists of roughly 200,000 clones, 86% of them appearing once. Sequenced: PBMCs or T cells enriched from blood (not recorded which). All receptors derive from a middle-aged woman with acute COVID-19.

In DNA form, the CDR3 reads TGCAGTGTTAGGGACAGCTACGAGCAGTACTTC. This encodes CSVRDSYEQYF. V is TRBV20-1 and J is TRBJ2-7, with TRBD1 matching over 7 bases. With V trimmed by 7 bases and J by 3 bases, 3 bases remained unmatched. The CDR3 has 11 amino acids. CDR1 DFQATT and CDR2 SNEGSKA come from the germline V gene (reference sequence).

The rearrangement links TRBV3-1 (or the pseudogene TRBV3-2) to TRBJ1-1; D may be TRBD1 (5 bases). V was trimmed by 4 bases and J by 4 bases, leaving 10 bases between them. Germline V gene sequence: CDR1 LGHDT, CDR2 YNNKEL (reference sequence). The CDR3 length is 13 residues. The CDR3 DNA reads as TGTGCCAGCAGCCGTCGGGGGAGCACTGAAGCTTTCTTT. Its protein is CASSRRGSTEAFF.

The rearrangement uses TRBV29-1 and TRBJ1-4; D ambiguous. V lost 4 bases to trimming and J lost 9 bases, with 15 bases between them. The CDR3 covers 13 residues. Per germline, CDR1 SQVTM and CDR2 ANQGSEA. CDR3 loop: CSVVLGGMKKLFF. CDR3 nucleotide sequence: TGCAGCGTTGTTCTCGGCGGGATGAAAAAACTGTTTTTT.

This clone was seen only once. The V call is TRBV28, the J call TRBJ2-7; TRBD2 aligns across 8 bases. There are 16 residues in the CDR3. The germline V gene encodes CDR1 MDHEN and CDR2 SYDVKM. With V trimmed by 4 bases and J by 1 base, 9 bases remained unmatched. The CDR3 region is CASSSPAAGVSYEQYF. DNA of the CDR3: TGTGCCAGCAGTTCTCCCGCAGCGGGAGTTTCCTACGAGCAGTACTTC.

The chain links TRBV18 to TRBJ1-3; 7 positions match TRBD1. Trimming at V came to 3 bases and at J to 7 bases, leaving 3 bases not matched to a gene. The CDR3 runs 13 residues. Germline V gene sequence: CDR1 KGHSH, CDR2 LQKENI. CDR3 loop: CASSPTGPNTIYF. The DNA for the CDR3 is TGTGCCAGCTCACCGACAGGGCCGAACACCATATATTTT.

This clone has a single count. The V call is TRBV3-1 (or the pseudogene TRBV3-2), the J call TRBJ1-6; 9 nucleotides line up with TRBD1. This CDR3 spans 15 amino acids. CDR1 is LGHDT, CDR2 YNNKEL, per germline (reference sequence). The J segment lost 9 bases and the V segment lost 3 bases, leaving 6 bases of the junction unmatched. CDR3 sequence: CASSQPGTGLSPLHF. CDR3 DNA: TGTGCCAGCAGCCAGCCCGGGACAGGGCTTTCACCCCTCCACTTT.

The CDR3 DNA is TGTGCCAGCAGTTACTCACCGGGATCCAATCAGCCCCAGCATTTT. Protein: CASSYSPGSNQPQHF. V gene TRBV6-6 combines with J gene TRBJ1-5; no clear D gene. This CDR3 region has 15 residues. The germline CDR1 and CDR2 sequences are MNHNY and SVGAGI (reference sequence). Trimming took 0 bases from V and 3 from J, leaving 9 bases between them.

This clone was seen just once. This chain joins TRBV3-1 (or the pseudogene TRBV3-2) and TRBJ1-5; perhaps TRBD1 as D (6 bases). V was clipped by 3 bases and J by 4 bases, with 10 bases between them. The CDR3 is 14 amino acids. Germline lookup yields CDR1 LGHDT and CDR2 YNNKEL (reference sequence). CDR3 loop: CASSQMTGNQPQHF. The CDR3 coding sequence is TGTGCCAGCAGCCAGATGACAGGTAATCAGCCCCAGCATTTT.

The chain couples TRBV5-4 to TRBJ2-7; possible D gene TRBD2, 6 bases. Germline CDR1 and CDR2: SGHNT and YYREEE (reference sequence). V was pared by 2 bases and J by 0 bases, with 9 bases between. The CDR3 totals 14 residues. CDR3 sequence: CASSFRGSSYEQYF. The CDR3 bases are TGTGCCAGCAGCTTCCGGGGGAGCTCCTACGAGCAGTACTTC.

The rearrangement joins TRBV9 to TRBJ2-3, with TRBD2 matching 8 bases. The V and J ends lost 1 base and 2 bases, in that order; junction bases with no gene match: 9. The CDR3 contains 17 residues. The germline V gene encodes CDR1 SGDLS and CDR2 YYNGEE. The CDR3, as DNA: TGTGCCAGCAGCGTAAGCCGGGAGGGCCGTTCCACAGATACGCAGTATTTT. Amino acids: CASSVSREGRSTDTQYF. Combining the CDR3 with reference TRBV9 and TRBJ2-3 gives the whole variable domain DSGVTQTPKHLITATGQRVTLRCSPRSGDLSVYWYQQSLDQGLQFLIQYYNGEERAKGNILERFSAQQFPDLHSELNLSSLELGDSALYFCASSVSREGRSTDTQYFGPGTRLTVL.

This clone was seen only once. The CDR3 region has the DNA TGTGCCAGCAGTTATGTCGGGAATGAGCAGTTCTTC. This gives the protein CASSYVGNEQFF. The rearrangement links TRBV6-2 or TRBV6-3 to TRBJ2-1; D unclear. This CDR3 is built from 12 residues. The germline CDR1 and CDR2 sequences are MNHEY and SVGEGT. V was trimmed by 3 bases and J by 7 bases, leaving 7 bases between them.

J is TRBJ1-3 and V is TRBV3-1 (or the pseudogene TRBV3-2); D is ambiguous. In germline, CDR1 is LGHDT, CDR2 YNNKEL (reference sequence). Deletions cut 1 base from V and 5 bases from J, with 12 bases between. The CDR3 is 15 amino acids. CDR3 DNA: TGTGCCAGCAGCCAAGCTGTTCAGTCAAGAAACACCATATATTTT. It encodes CASSQAVQSRNTIYF.

J is TRBJ2-2 and V is TRBV6-5; 8 positions match TRBD1. The CDR3 contains 15 residues. The germline CDR1 and CDR2 sequences are MNHEY and SVGAGI. V lost 7 bases to trimming and J lost 1 base; unmatched junction nucleotides: 5. The CDR3 nucleotides are TGTGCCAGCAAAGCCGGGACAGGGAACACCGGGGAGCTGTTTTTT. Its protein is CASKAGTGNTGELFF.

The rearrangement uses TRBV7-8 and TRBJ1-2, with TRBD1 as a possible D gene (5 bases). Germline V gives CDR1 SGHVS, CDR2 FQNEAQ. V was cut by 5 bases and J by 0 bases, with 13 bases left in between. This CDR3 has 15 amino acids. CDR3 sequence (DNA): TGTGCCAGCAGCCAGGTGGGGGGAGCTAACTATGGCTACACCTTC. It encodes CASSQVGGANYGYTF.

J is TRBJ2-3 and V is TRBV24-1; the match to TRBD2 covers 7 bases. Germline V CDR1 and CDR2: KGHDR, SFDVKD. Trimming cost V 9 bases and J 6 bases; bases outside gene matches: 11. CDR3 length: 14 residues. DNA for the CDR3: TGTGCCACCGGGGGGGACGGCCTTGGTGATACGCAGTATTTT. Encoded protein: CATGGDGLGDTQYF.

The chain carries TRBV27 and TRBJ1-2, with D maybe TRBD1 (6 bases). Trimming stripped 6 bases from V and 0 bases from J, with 14 bases between. Germline V gene lookup returns CDR1 MNHEY and CDR2 SMNVEV (reference sequence). This CDR3 is built from 15 residues. In nucleotides, the CDR3 is TGTGCCAGCAGGGAACAGGGAAGAGCTAACTATGGCTACACCTTC. Its translation: CASREQGRANYGYTF.

As DNA, the CDR3 is TGTGCCAGCAGTTTTGGAGGGTACGGTGGCTACACCTTC. Amino acid sequence: CASSFGGYGGYTF. The chain is built from TRBV27 and TRBJ1-2, with no clear D. Per the germline V gene, CDR1 is MNHEY and CDR2 is SMNVEV (reference sequence). The CDR3 runs 13 residues. The germline V and J ends were trimmed by 3 bases and 7 bases, with 12 bases remaining between them.